This T cell receptor (beta chain) was sequenced in a study of CD8 T cells in Susac syndrome. Broader study findings: The study recognized that the number of individuals in its TCR sequencing and HLA analysis was relatively small.

To note about this clonotype: Its antigen is as yet unknown.

CD8+ and CD4+ T cells circulating in blood were sequenced for TCR beta. Negative isolation was used for CD8+ and CD4+ T cells and FACS enrichment for TEMRA cells. RNA, at roughly 0.5 to 1 ug, was reverse transcribed with random hexamers. Amplification of TCR beta CDR3 was carried out by immunoSEQ multiplex PCR, which covered 54 Vbeta and 13 Jbeta segments. TCRdb called the immunoSEQ multiplex PCR reads again in MiXCR, with one record for every CDR3 protein. The sample records around 80,000 distinct CDR3 sequences, over 90% being singletons. The sequence derives from a human donor in good health. Sequenced input: CD8+ T cells from PBMCs.

The CDR3 bases are TGCAGCGTCCCGACAGGGACTGAAGCTTTCTTT. Amino acids: CSVPTGTEAFF. This chain uses TRBV29-1 with TRBJ1-1, with 7 bases that match TRBD1. Looked up from germline, CDR1 is SQVTM and CDR2 is ANQGSEA. This CDR3 has 11 residues. Germline trimming cut 6 bases from V and 5 bases from J; bases unmatched to any gene: 3.